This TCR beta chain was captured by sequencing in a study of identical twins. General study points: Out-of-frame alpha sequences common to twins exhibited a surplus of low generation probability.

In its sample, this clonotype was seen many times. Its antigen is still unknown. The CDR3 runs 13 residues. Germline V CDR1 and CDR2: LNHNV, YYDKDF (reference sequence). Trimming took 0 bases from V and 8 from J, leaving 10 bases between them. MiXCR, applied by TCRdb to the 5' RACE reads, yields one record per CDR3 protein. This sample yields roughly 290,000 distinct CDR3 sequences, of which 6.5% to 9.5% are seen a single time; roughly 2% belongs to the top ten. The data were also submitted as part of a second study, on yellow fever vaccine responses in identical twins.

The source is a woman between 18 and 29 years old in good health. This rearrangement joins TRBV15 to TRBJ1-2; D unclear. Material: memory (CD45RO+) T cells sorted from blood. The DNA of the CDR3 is TGTGCCACCAGCAGAGATGATGTCGGAGGCTACACCTTC. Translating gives CATSRDDVGGYTF.